This entry lists 2 T cell receptor beta chains sequenced from one sample in a study of CD8 T cells in ankylosing spondylitis. TCRdb recomputed calls from the 5' RACE reads with MiXCR, one row per CDR3 protein. The sample includes 350,000 to 450,000 distinct CDR3 sequences, about 25% of them seen just once. No cognate antigen is known for these TCRs. Study conclusions and caveats: A TCR beta motif made of roughly eight highly homologous variants seemed typical of ankylosing spondylitis blood.

Specimen: blood, either unsorted or a sorted T cell fraction (not recorded which). The receptors derive from a male donor with ankylosing spondylitis.

The rearrangement joins TRBV11-3 to TRBJ2-2, with TRBD1 identical over 8 bases. This CDR3 has 16 amino acids. V lost 3 bases and J lost 3; bases outside the gene matches: 6. Germline CDR1 SGHNT, CDR2 YENEEA. Here the CDR3 reads CASSFSTGVHTGELFF. The CDR3 DNA follows: TGTGCCAGCAGCTTTTCGACAGGGGTGCACACCGGGGAGCTGTTTTTT.

The chain recombines TRBV7-9 with TRBJ2-2; 8 bases match TRBD2. Germline V lookup: CDR1 SEHNR, CDR2 FQNEAQ (reference sequence). The CDR3 spans 14 residues. Trimming at V came to 5 bases and at J to 5 bases, leaving 4 bases not matched to a gene. In DNA, the CDR3 is TGTGCCAGCAGCCCTTCGGGGGGGACCGGGGAGCTGTTTTTT. Its translation: CASSPSGGTGELFF.